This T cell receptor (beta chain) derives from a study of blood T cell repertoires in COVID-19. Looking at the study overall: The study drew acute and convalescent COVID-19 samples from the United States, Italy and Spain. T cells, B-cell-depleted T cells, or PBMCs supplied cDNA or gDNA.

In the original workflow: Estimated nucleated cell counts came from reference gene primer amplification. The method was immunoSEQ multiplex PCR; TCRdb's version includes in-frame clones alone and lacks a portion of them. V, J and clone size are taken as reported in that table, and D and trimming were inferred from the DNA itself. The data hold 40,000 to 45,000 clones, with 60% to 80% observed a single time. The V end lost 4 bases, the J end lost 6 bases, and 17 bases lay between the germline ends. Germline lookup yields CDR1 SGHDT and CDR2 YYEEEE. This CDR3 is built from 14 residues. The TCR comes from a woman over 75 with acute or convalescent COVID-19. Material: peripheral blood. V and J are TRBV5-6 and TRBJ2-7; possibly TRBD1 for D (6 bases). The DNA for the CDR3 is TGTGCCAGCAGCGGGGTACAGGGTCGGAGCGAGCAGTACTTC. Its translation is CASSGVQGRSEQYF. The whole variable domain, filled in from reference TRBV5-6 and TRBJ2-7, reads DAGVTQSPTHLIKTRGQQVTLRCSPKSGHDTVSWYQQALGQGPQFIFQYYEEEERQRGNFPDRFSGHQFPNYSSELNVNALLLGDSALYLCASSGVQGRSEQYFGPGTRLTVT.